This T cell receptor (beta chain) was captured in a study of blood T cell repertoires in COVID-19 (dated by TCRdb to about 2020). Turning to the overall study: The collaborator samples originated in the United States, Italy and Spain and spanned the acute and convalescent phases of COVID-19. The material from the prospective study consisted of cDNA or gDNA derived from T cells, B-cell-depleted T cells, or PBMCs. Subjects who had been exposed to COVID-19, were actively infected with it, or had recovered from it provided the deeply sampled blood TCRbeta repertoires that made up the dataset. The repertoires were released in a freely available public database intended as a resource for research on the immune response to SARS-CoV-2. Samples came from the ongoing ImmuneRACE study (first 160 participants) plus 1,254 subjects from 6 global collaborators. Sample metadata almost always included a de-identified subject ID, COVID-19 status, age in years and sex. Where available, HLA class I and class II types were obtained from metadata supplied by the sample provider rather than from assay-based typing. General findings and caveats noted by the study authors: The amount of clinical and demographic metadata varied by source and participant and was provided uncurated.

Between the V and J ends, shortened by 7 bases and 9 bases respectively, the junction contains 16 bases. From the cysteine through the phenylalanine, the CDR3 covers 12 amino acids. Kept here is only the CDR3 DNA, which spans 36 bases and is read in frame from base 1. The germline V gene encodes CDR1 SEHNR and CDR2 FQNEAQ (reference sequence). Whole blood was collected in K2EDTA tubes by collaborating institutions according to the institutions' own protocols. Collaborator samples were shipped for TCRbeta analysis as frozen whole blood, isolated PBMCs, or DNA extracted from either sample type. A word on this clone: Its antigen is not yet known. No much larger clonotype is one base removed from it; base qualities were not supplied.

TCRbeta CDR3 regions were amplified from genomic DNA using the immunoSEQ Assay, a bias-controlled multiplex PCR. The authors' analysis ran thus. Within the assay, amplification of reference gene primers was used to estimate how many nucleated cells each sample contained. Sequence reads were collapsed and filtered to measure the absolute abundance of every unique TCRbeta CDR3 rearrangement. For each sample, productive Simpson clonality was calculated as the square root of Simpson's diversity index across productive rearrangements. TCRdb took over this immuneACCESS table, retaining in-frame rearrangements with V and J assigned. Such tables are incomplete; in checked studies, under half of the missing clones stem from an unresolved V gene, and the remainder is unexplained. D and trimming come from the DNA, and the V and J calls and clone size come from that table. The sample table records 150,000 to 200,000 clones; over 75% of these occur just once. The ten most abundant clones make up about 11% of the sample.

This clonotype was sampled from a human donor in a cohort sampled during active COVID-19. The chain uses TRBV7-9 and TRBJ2-7; possibly the D gene is TRBD2, per 5 matching bases. The material sequenced was peripheral blood. The CDR3 is CASTRPGEGQYF. The DNA reads TGTGCCAGCACCCGACCCGGGGAAGGGCAGTACTTC.